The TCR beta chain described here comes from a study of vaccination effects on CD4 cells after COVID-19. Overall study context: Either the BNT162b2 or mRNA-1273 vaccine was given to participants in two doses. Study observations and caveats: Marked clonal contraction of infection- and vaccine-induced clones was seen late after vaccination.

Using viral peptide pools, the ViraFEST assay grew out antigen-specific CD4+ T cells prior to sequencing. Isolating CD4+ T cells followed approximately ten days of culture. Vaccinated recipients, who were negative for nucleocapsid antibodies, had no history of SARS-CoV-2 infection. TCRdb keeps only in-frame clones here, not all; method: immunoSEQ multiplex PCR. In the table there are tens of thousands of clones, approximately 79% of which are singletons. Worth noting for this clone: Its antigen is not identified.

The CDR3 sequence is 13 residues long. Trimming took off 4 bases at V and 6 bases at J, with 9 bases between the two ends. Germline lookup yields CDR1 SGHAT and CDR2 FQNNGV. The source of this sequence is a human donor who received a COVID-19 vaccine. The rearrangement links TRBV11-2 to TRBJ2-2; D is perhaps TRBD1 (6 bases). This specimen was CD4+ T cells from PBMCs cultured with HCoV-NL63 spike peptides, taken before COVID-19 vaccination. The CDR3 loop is CASSYYRAGELFF. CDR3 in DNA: TGTGCCAGCAGCTACTACAGGGCCGGGGAGCTGTTTTTT. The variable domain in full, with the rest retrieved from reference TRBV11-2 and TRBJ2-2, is EAGVAQSPRYKIIEKRQSVAFWCNPISGHATLYWYQQILGQGPKLLIQFQNNGVVDDSQLPKDRFSAERLKGVDSTLKIQPAKLEDSAVYLCASSYYRAGELFFGEGSRLTVL.